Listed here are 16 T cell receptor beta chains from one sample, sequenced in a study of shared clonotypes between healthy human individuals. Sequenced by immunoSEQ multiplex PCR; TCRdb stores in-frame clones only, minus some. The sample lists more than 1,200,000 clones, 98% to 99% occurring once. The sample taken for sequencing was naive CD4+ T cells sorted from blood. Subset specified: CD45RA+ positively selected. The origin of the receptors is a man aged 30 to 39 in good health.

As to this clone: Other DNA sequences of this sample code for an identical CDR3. The CDR3 sequence: CASRLTGVYEQYF. The DNA of the CDR3 is TGTGCCAGCAGATTGACAGGGGTATACGAGCAGTACTTC. This sequence joins TRBV28 and TRBJ2-7; TRBD1 aligns across 8 bases. The germline gives CDR1 MDHEN, CDR2 SYDVKM. The CDR3 is 13 residues long. V lost 6 bases to trimming and J lost 4 bases; unmatched junction nucleotides: 5. The whole variable domain, filled in from reference TRBV28 and TRBJ2-7, reads DVKVTQSSRYLVKRTGEKVFLECVQDMDHENMFWYRQDPGLGLRLIYFSYDVKMKEKGDIPEGYSVSREKKERFSLILESASTNQTSMYLCASRLTGVYEQYFGPGTRLTVT.

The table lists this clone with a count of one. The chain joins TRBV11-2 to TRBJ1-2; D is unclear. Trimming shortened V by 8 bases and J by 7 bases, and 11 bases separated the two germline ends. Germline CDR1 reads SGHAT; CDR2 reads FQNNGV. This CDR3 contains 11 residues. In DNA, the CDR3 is TGTGCCAGCGGTCCGTACCGTGGCTACACCTTC. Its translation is CASGPYRGYTF.

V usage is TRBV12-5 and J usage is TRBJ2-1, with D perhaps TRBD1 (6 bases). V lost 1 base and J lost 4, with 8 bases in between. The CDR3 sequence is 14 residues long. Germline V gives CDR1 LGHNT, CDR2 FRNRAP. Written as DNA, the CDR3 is TGTGCTAGTGGTTTGGAGCAGGGGTACAATGAGCAGTTCTTC. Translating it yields CASGLEQGYNEQFF.

The CDR3 spells CASSPTTGAGTIYF. The CDR3 DNA reads as TGTGCCAGCTCACCAACGACAGGGGCGGGAACCATATATTTT. The chain couples TRBV18 to TRBJ1-3, with 8 bases aligning to TRBD1. The junction had 7 bases not matched to a gene; V was cut back by 2 bases and J by 10 bases. The germline V gene encodes CDR1 KGHSH and CDR2 LQKENI. This CDR3 has 14 amino acids.

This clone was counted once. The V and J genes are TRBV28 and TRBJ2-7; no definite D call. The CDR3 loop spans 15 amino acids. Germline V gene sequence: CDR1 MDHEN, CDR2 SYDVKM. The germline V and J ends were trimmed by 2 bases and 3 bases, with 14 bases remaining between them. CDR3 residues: CASSLNNGYLYEQYF. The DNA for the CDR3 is TGTGCCAGCAGTTTAAATAATGGGTATCTCTACGAGCAGTACTTC.

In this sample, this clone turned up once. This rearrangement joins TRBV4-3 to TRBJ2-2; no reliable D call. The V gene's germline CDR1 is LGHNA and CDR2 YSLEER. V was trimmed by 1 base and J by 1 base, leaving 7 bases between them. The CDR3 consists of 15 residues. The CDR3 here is CASSQVAENTGELFF. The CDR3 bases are TGCGCCAGCAGCCAAGTTGCGGAGAACACCGGGGAGCTGTTTTTT.

The CDR3 DNA sequence: TGCAGCGTTGCGCCGGATTCCTACGAGCAGTACTTC. This encodes CSVAPDSYEQYF. J is TRBJ2-7 and V is TRBV29-1; no clear D gene. V gave up 4 bases and J gave up 1 base, with 8 bases separating them. Germline CDR1 and CDR2: SQVTM and ANQGSEA. The CDR3 has 12 residues.

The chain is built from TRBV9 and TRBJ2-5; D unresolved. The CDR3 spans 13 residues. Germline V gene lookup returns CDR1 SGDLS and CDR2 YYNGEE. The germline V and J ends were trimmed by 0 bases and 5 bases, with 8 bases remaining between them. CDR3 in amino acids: CASSVDGLETQYF. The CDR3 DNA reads TGTGCCAGCAGCGTAGATGGGTTGGAGACCCAGTACTTC.

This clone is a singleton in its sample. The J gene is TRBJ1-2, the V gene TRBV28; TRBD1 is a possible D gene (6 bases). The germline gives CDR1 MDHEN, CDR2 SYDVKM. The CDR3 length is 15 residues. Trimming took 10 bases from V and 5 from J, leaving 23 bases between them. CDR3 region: CATPASLGGGYGYTF. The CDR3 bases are TGTGCCACCCCTGCCAGCTTGGGGGGCGGATATGGCTACACCTTC.

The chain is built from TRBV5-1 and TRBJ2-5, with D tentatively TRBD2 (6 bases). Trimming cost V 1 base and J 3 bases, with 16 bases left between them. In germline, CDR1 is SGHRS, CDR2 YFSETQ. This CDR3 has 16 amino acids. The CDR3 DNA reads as TGCGCCAGCAGCTTGACTAGCCCACGGTGGAAAGAGACCCAGTACTTC. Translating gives CASSLTSPRWKETQYF.

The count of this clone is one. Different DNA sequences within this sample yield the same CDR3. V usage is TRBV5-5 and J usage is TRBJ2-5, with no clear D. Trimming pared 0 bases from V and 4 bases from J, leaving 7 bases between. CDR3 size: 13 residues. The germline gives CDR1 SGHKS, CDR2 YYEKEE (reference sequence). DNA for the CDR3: TGTGCCAGCAGCTTGGGTCCGAGAGAGACCCAGTACTTC. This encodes CASSLGPRETQYF.

The CDR3 protein is CASSLRAAHNEKLFF. The CDR3 coding sequence is TGTGCCAGCAGCCTAAGGGCGGCCCATAATGAAAAACTGTTTTTT. The chain links TRBV11-2 to TRBJ1-4; no definite D call. CDR1 and CDR2 from the germline V gene are SGHAT and FQNNGV. V lost 5 bases, J lost 4 bases, and 14 bases lay in between. The CDR3 is made up of 15 amino acids.

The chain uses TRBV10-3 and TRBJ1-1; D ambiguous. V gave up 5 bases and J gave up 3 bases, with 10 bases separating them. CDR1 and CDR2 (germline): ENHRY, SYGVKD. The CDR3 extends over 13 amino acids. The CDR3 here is CAISPIEHTEAFF. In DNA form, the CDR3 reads TGTGCCATCAGTCCAATTGAGCACACTGAAGCTTTCTTT.

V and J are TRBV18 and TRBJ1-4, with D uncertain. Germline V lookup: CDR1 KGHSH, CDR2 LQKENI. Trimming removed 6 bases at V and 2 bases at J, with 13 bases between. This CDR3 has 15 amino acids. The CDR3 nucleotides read TGTGCCAGCTCTACGGTGTCGGGGACTAATGAAAAACTGTTTTTT. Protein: CASSTVSGTNEKLFF.

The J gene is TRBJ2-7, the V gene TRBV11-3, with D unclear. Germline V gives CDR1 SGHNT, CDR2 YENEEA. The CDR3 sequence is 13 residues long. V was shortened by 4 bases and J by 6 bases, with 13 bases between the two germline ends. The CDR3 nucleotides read TGTGCCAGCAGCTCGGAGCTTGGTGGCGAGCAGTACTTC. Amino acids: CASSSELGGEQYF.

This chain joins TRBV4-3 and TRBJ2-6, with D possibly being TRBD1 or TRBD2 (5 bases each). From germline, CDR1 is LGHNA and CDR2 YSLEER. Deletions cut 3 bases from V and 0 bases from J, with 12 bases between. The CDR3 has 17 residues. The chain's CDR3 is CASSQGTHLSGANVLTF. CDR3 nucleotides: TGCGCCAGCAGCCAGGGGACCCACCTCTCTGGGGCCAACGTCCTGACTTTC.